Below, one TCR beta chain is given with its context. Its antigen is undetermined. The data are from a study of long-term antiretroviral therapy in people with HIV. V dropped 4 bases and J dropped 1; count of bases not matched to a gene: 4. The CDR3 is made up of 14 amino acids. The germline V gene encodes CDR1 MNHEY and CDR2 SVGAGI. The study's findings and limits: HIV repertoires spanned narrower CDR3 length ranges than controls.

Per individual, the PBMC samples numbered at least one pre-ART and at least two post-ART. Sequencing relied on immunoSEQ assay v3.0, run at survey level. Data came from immunoSEQ multiplex PCR; TCRdb stores just in-frame clones and leaves some out. The sample yields about 25,000 clones, approximately 86% seen once. The source material was unsorted PBMCs, sampled 1.2 years after starting antiretroviral therapy. This receptor was taken from a man between 45 and 60 years old with HIV. This rearrangement joins TRBV6-5 to TRBJ2-7; 7 nucleotides match TRBD1. The CDR3 coding sequence is TGTGCCAGCAGTTTCGGACAGGATTCCTACGAGCAGTACTTC. Amino acids: CASSFGQDSYEQYF.